This T cell receptor (beta chain) appears in the sequencing data of a study of shared clonotypes between healthy human individuals. Study in general: Per-donor plates numbered three CD4 naive, three CD4 memory, two CD8 naive and one CD8 memory.

CDR3 length: 15 residues. Germline CDR1 and CDR2: SGHTA and FQGNSA. With 5 bases removed from V and 3 bases from J, the gap between germline ends came to 16 bases. This clone was found a few times. What it binds is not known. It was 200 to 250 ng DNA, about 30,000 T cell genomes, that sorted-subset replicate PCRs used. Clones were read by immunoSEQ multiplex PCR, and TCRdb kept only the in-frame ones, dropping some. This table has under 1,100,000 clones, about 77% appearing once. The study's findings and limits: Clonotype sharing across a few donors was observed for 4% to 5.5% of naive CD4 clonotypes. Clonotypes shared by all four sorted-subset donors had higher generation probabilities than non-shared clonotypes.

The V and J genes are TRBV7-2 and TRBJ1-2; D unclear. The TCR was taken from a man between 18 and 35 years old in good health. Sequencing was performed on memory CD4+ T cells sorted from blood. Subset in this sample: CD45RA-negative fraction. CDR3 DNA sequence: TGTGCCAGCAGCCCCGGAGCCGTCGGAGACTATGGCTACACCTTC. Amino acids: CASSPGAVGDYGYTF.